The 20 T cell receptor beta chains below come from one sample, sequenced in a study of blood T cell repertoires in COVID-19. The method was immunoSEQ multiplex PCR; TCRdb's version includes in-frame clones alone and lacks a portion of them. The sample carries under 130,000 clones, around 76% recorded once. Sample: peripheral blood. The receptor set was obtained from a woman aged 70-85 years with acute or convalescent COVID-19.

This clone was seen only once. The CDR3 DNA sequence: TGTGCCAGCAGCTTTGGGCCGGGACAGGCCCTTTCCTCCTACGAGCAGTACTTC. This encodes CASSFGPGQALSSYEQYF. The V call is TRBV5-4, the J call TRBJ2-7; 8 nucleotides match TRBD1. The CDR3 covers 18 residues. Germline trimming cut 2 bases from V and 0 bases from J; bases unmatched to any gene: 13. Germline V gene sequence: CDR1 SGHNT, CDR2 YYREEE (reference sequence).

The V call is TRBV19, the J call TRBJ1-5; D is uncertain. Germline CDR1 reads LNHDA; CDR2 reads SQIVND (reference sequence). This CDR3 has 13 residues. V lost 8 bases and J 2 bases, leaving 10 bases between the germline ends. The CDR3 is CASAIVRNQPQHF. As DNA, the CDR3 is TGTGCCAGTGCGATCGTCCGCAATCAGCCCCAGCATTTT.

The chain couples TRBV20-1 to TRBJ2-1, with 7 bases lining up with TRBD2. Germline-derived CDR1 and CDR2 are DFQATT and SNEGSKA (reference sequence). J gave up 3 bases and V 6 bases, and 11 bases lay outside the gene matches. This CDR3 has 15 amino acids. CDR3 amino acids: CSASPSGGIYNEQFF. The CDR3 DNA sequence: TGCAGTGCCAGTCCCTCGGGGGGAATCTACAATGAGCAGTTCTTC.

J is TRBJ2-7 and V is TRBV27, with 7 bases aligning to TRBD1. In germline, CDR1 is MNHEY, CDR2 SMNVEV (reference sequence). This CDR3 has 14 amino acids. With V trimmed by 5 bases and J by 4 bases, 8 bases remained unmatched. The CDR3 coding sequence is TGTGCCAGCAGTCGGGGACAGCCTCCGTACGAGCAGTACTTC. The encoded protein is CASSRGQPPYEQYF.

The chain combines TRBV30 with TRBJ2-3, with 7 bases that match TRBD1. The CDR3 consists of 16 residues. The germline CDR1 and CDR2 sequences are GTSNPN and SVGIG (reference sequence). With V trimmed by 3 bases and J by 2 bases, 11 bases remained unmatched. CDR3 in amino acids: CAWSPGQDGDTDTQYF. CDR3 in DNA: TGTGCCTGGAGCCCCGGACAGGATGGGGACACAGATACGCAGTATTTT.

This clone was seen just once. The chain joins TRBV5-4 to TRBJ2-3; TRBD2 agrees at 7 bases. Germline values: CDR1 SGHNT, CDR2 YYREEE (reference sequence). The V segment lost 0 bases and the J segment 2 bases; nucleotides outside the gene matches: 12. The CDR3 is made up of 18 amino acids. Written as DNA, the CDR3 is TGTGCCAGCAGCTTGGTTTTTCGGGGGGACCCATACACAGATACGCAGTATTTT. Its protein product is CASSLVFRGDPYTDTQYF.

The chain is built from TRBV27 and TRBJ2-5; 12 positions agree with TRBD1. V was clipped by 5 bases and J by 4 bases; unmatched bases: 8. This CDR3 comprises 16 residues. CDR1 is MNHEY and CDR2 is SMNVEV in the germline V gene (reference sequence). The CDR3 sequence is CASSALRDRGRETQYF. The CDR3 DNA sequence: TGTGCCAGCAGTGCGCTGAGGGACAGGGGGCGAGAGACCCAGTACTTC.

This sequence joins TRBV19 and TRBJ1-1, with a weak D call TRBD1 (6 bases). Trimming took 3 bases from V and 1 from J, leaving 9 bases between them. From germline, CDR1 is LNHDA and CDR2 SQIVND (reference sequence). The CDR3 is 14 residues long. CDR3 amino acids: CASSMVGQNTEAFF. In DNA, the CDR3 is TGTGCCAGTAGTATGGTGGGACAGAACACTGAAGCTTTCTTT.

This clone was picked up one time. V is TRBV19 and J is TRBJ2-2; 8 positions agree with TRBD1. V gave up 3 bases and J gave up 7 bases; unmatched junction bases: 7. This CDR3 region has 15 residues. Per germline, CDR1 LNHDA and CDR2 SQIVND (reference sequence). The CDR3 loop is CASSMDRVSVGELFF. In nucleotides, the CDR3 is TGTGCCAGTAGTATGGACAGGGTCTCGGTCGGGGAGCTGTTTTTT.

The CDR3 nucleotides read TGTGCCAGTAGTCGGTCCCCGGTGGATGGCTACACCTTC. The encoded protein is CASSRSPVDGYTF. V and J are TRBV19 and TRBJ1-2; D is unresolved. V lost 5 bases, J lost 6 bases, and 13 bases lay in between. This CDR3 comprises 13 residues. Per germline, CDR1 LNHDA and CDR2 SQIVND (reference sequence).

The J gene is TRBJ2-7, the V gene TRBV6-1; D possibly corresponds to TRBD2 (5 bases). Deletions cut 1 base from V and 2 bases from J, with 12 bases between. Germline CDR1 reads MNHNS; CDR2 reads SASEGT. The CDR3 length is 15 residues. CDR3 sequence reads: CASSEEQHGAYEQYF. Written as DNA, the CDR3 is TGTGCCAGCAGTGAAGAGCAACACGGGGCCTACGAGCAGTACTTC.

The rearrangement uses TRBV30 and TRBJ2-1; 7 positions match TRBD2. This CDR3 region has 14 residues. The germline CDR1 and CDR2 sequences are GTSNPN and SVGIG (reference sequence). V dropped 1 base and J dropped 4; count of bases not matched to a gene: 4. The CDR3, as DNA: TGTGCCTGGAGTGCCGGGGGGAGGTACAATGAGCAGTTCTTC. The encoded protein is CAWSAGGRYNEQFF.

The CDR3 loop is CASQESGLANEKLFF. The DNA of the CDR3 is TGTGCCAGCCAAGAATCGGGGTTAGCTAATGAAAAACTGTTTTTT. The chain carries TRBV25-1 and TRBJ1-4; no clear D gene. The CDR3 totals 15 residues. Trimming took 8 bases from V and 3 from J, leaving 16 bases between them. Germline assignment: CDR1 MGHDK and CDR2 SYGVNS. Filled out from reference TRBV25-1 and TRBJ1-4, the complete variable domain reads EADIYQTPRYLVIGTGKKITLECSQTMGHDKMYWYQQDPGMELHLIHYSYGVNSTEKGDLSSESTVSRIRTEHFPLTLESARPSHTSQYLCASQESGLANEKLFFGSGTQLSVL.

The rearrangement links TRBV11-2 to TRBJ1-1, with TRBD1 as a possible D gene (5 bases). CDR3 length equals 15 residues. Germline-derived CDR1 and CDR2 are SGHAT and FQNNGV. Trimming pared 0 bases from V and 4 bases from J, leaving 12 bases between. The CDR3 DNA reads as TGTGCCAGCAGCTTAGACCCAGGGCCCGTCACTGAAGCTTTCTTT. Translating gives CASSLDPGPVTEAFF. Together with reference TRBV11-2 and TRBJ1-1, the CDR3 gives the full variable domain: EAGVAQSPRYKIIEKRQSVAFWCNPISGHATLYWYQQILGQGPKLLIQFQNNGVVDDSQLPKDRFSAERLKGVDSTLKIQPAKLEDSAVYLCASSLDPGPVTEAFFGQGTRLTVV.

This chain links TRBV24-1 with TRBJ2-7, with TRBD2 matching over 8 bases. Germline CDR1 reads KGHDR; CDR2 reads SFDVKD. Trimming cost V 3 bases and J 5 bases; bases outside gene matches: 8. The CDR3 spans 15 residues. DNA of the CDR3: TGTGCCACCAGTGATCCGAACGGGGGGGCTCACGAGCAGTACTTC. This translates into CATSDPNGGAHEQYF.

Regarding this clone: Other nucleotide sequences in the sample specify the same CDR3. The chain joins TRBV5-1 to TRBJ2-7; 8 nucleotides line up with TRBD1. Germline CDR1 reads SGHRS; CDR2 reads YFSETQ. The CDR3 runs to 14 residues. The trim removed 3 bases at V and 0 bases at J, leaving 2 bases unmatched. CDR3 region: CASSSTGGSYEQYF. The CDR3, as DNA: TGCGCCAGCAGCTCAACAGGGGGCTCCTACGAGCAGTACTTC.

This clone was picked up a small number of times. The chain combines TRBV6-6 with TRBJ2-7; 8 bases are a match to TRBD2. With V trimmed by 7 bases and J by 0 bases, 5 bases remained unmatched. Germline V lookup: CDR1 MNHNY, CDR2 SVGAGI (reference sequence). The length of the CDR3 is 14 residues. The CDR3 DNA is TGTGCCAGCAAGCTAGCGGGTACCTCCTACGAGCAGTACTTC. This translates into CASKLAGTSYEQYF.

The V call is TRBV18, the J call TRBJ1-1; D may be TRBD1 (5 bases). V dropped 4 bases and J dropped 0 bases, with 15 bases sitting between them. The CDR3 extends over 16 amino acids. Germline CDR1 is KGHSH and CDR2 is LQKENI. The CDR3 is CASSRARGQMNTEAFF. Written as DNA, the CDR3 is TGTGCCAGCTCACGCGCTCGAGGACAAATGAACACTGAAGCTTTCTTT.

The V and J genes are TRBV7-6 and TRBJ1-1; D not resolved. This CDR3 spans 15 amino acids. CDR1 SGHVS and CDR2 FNYEAQ come from the germline V gene. Trimming cost V 4 bases and J 1 base, with 13 bases left between them. The CDR3 region is CASSSPRGANTEAFF. The CDR3 DNA sequence: TGTGCCAGCAGCTCGCCTAGAGGAGCGAACACTGAAGCTTTCTTT. The full variable domain, in which reference TRBV7-6 and TRBJ1-1 provide the parts outside the CDR3, is GAGVSQSPRYKVTKRGQDVALRCDPISGHVSLYWYRQALGQGPEFLTYFNYEAQQDKSGLPNDRFSAERPEGSISTLTIQRTEQRDSAMYRCASSSPRGANTEAFFGQGTRLTVV.

V gene TRBV3-1 (or the pseudogene TRBV3-2) combines with J gene TRBJ1-2; perhaps TRBD1 as D (6 bases). Germline V gene lookup returns CDR1 LGHDT and CDR2 YNNKEL (reference sequence). V lost 4 bases and J 2 bases, leaving 8 bases between the germline ends. The CDR3 loop spans 13 amino acids. For the CDR3, the DNA is TGTGCCAGCAGCCTCCAGGGGAACTATGGCTACACCTTC. This codes for CASSLQGNYGYTF.